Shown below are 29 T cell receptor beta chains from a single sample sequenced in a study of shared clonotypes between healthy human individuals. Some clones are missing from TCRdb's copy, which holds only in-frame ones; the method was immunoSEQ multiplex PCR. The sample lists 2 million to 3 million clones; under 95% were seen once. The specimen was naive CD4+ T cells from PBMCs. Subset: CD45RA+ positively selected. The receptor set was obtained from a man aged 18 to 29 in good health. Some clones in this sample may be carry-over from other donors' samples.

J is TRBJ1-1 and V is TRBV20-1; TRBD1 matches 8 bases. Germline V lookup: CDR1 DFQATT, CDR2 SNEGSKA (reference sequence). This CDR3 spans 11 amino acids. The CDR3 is CRPASTGEAFF. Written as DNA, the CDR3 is TGCAGACCCGCATCGACAGGGGAGGCTTTCTTT.

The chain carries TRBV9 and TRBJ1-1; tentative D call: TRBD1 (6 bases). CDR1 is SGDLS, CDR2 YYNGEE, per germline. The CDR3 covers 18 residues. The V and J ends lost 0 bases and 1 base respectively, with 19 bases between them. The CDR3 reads CASSVAIGVGQPNTEAFF. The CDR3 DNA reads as TGTGCCAGCAGCGTAGCTATAGGGGTCGGACAGCCGAACACTGAAGCTTTCTTT.

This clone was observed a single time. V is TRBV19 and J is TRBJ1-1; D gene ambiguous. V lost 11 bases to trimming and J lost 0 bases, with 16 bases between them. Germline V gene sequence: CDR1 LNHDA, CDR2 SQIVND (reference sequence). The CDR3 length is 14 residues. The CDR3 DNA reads TGTGCCGCCGCTACACCCCAAATGAACACTGAAGCTTTCTTT. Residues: CAAATPQMNTEAFF.

The CDR3 DNA follows: TGTGCCAGCAGCGCCGGAGGTAGCGGGAGCTCCTACAATGAGCAGTTCTTC. This translates into CASSAGGSGSSYNEQFF. The rearrangement uses TRBV11-2 and TRBJ2-1; TRBD2 aligns across 9 bases. With 5 bases clipped from V and 0 bases from J, the junction kept 8 bases outside the gene matches. In germline, CDR1 is SGHAT, CDR2 FQNNGV. The CDR3 contains 17 residues.

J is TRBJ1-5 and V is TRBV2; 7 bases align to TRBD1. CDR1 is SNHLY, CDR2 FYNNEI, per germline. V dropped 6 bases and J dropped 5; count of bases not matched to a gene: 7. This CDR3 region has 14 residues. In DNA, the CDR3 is TGTGCCAGCAGATTGGACAGGTGGGATCAGCCCCAGCATTTT. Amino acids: CASRLDRWDQPQHF.

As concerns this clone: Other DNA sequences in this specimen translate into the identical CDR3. The CDR3 sequence: CAWSVGGGGYTF. CDR3 sequence (DNA): TGTGCCTGGAGTGTAGGGGGGGGTGGCTACACCTTC. V gene TRBV30 combines with J gene TRBJ1-2; a weak D match, TRBD1 (6 bases). The CDR3 sequence is 12 residues long. Trimming cost V 0 bases and J 7 bases, with 9 bases left between them. From germline, CDR1 is GTSNPN and CDR2 SVGIG (reference sequence).

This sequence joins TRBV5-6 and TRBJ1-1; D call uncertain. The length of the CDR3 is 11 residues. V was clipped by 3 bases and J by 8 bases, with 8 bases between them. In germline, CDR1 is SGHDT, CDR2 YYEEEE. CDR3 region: CASSSLVEAFF. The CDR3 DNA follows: TGTGCCAGCAGCTCCCTCGTAGAAGCTTTCTTT.

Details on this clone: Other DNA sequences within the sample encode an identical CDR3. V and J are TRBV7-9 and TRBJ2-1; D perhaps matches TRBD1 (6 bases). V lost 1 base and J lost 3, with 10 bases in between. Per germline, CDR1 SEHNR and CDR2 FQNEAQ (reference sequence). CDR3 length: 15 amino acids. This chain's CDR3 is CASSLVAGVYNEQFF. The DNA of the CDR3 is TGTGCCAGCAGCTTAGTTGCAGGGGTCTACAATGAGCAGTTCTTC.

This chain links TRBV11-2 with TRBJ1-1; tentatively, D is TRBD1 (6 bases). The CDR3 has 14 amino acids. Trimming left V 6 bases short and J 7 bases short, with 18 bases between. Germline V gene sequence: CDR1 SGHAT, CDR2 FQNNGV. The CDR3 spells CASSSGTTSNEAFF. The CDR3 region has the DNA TGTGCCAGCAGTTCCGGGACAACCTCTAATGAAGCTTTCTTT.

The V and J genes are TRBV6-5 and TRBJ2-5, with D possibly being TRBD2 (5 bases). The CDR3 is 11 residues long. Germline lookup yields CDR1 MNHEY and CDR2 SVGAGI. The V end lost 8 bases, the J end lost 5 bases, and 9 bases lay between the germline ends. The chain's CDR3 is CASGSGETQYF. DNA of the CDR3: TGTGCCAGCGGGAGTGGGGAGACCCAGTACTTC.

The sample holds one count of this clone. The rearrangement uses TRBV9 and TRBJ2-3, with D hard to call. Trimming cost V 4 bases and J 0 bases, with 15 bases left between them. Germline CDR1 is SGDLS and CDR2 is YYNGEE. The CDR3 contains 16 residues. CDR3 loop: CASSLSPARSTDTQYF. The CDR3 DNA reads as TGTGCCAGCAGCTTAAGCCCAGCGAGAAGCACAGATACGCAGTATTTT.

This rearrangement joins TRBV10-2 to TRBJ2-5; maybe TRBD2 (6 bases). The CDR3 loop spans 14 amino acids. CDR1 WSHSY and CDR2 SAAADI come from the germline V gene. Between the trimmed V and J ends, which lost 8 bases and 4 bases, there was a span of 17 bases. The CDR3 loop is CASWVGGVGETQYF. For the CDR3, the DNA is TGCGCCAGCTGGGTGGGGGGAGTGGGAGAGACCCAGTACTTC.

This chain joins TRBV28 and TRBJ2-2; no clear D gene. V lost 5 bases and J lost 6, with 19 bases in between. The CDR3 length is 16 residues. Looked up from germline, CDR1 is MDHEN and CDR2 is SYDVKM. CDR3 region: CASSPRGENTAGELFF. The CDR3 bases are TGTGCCAGCAGTCCCCGAGGAGAGAACACTGCCGGGGAGCTGTTTTTT.

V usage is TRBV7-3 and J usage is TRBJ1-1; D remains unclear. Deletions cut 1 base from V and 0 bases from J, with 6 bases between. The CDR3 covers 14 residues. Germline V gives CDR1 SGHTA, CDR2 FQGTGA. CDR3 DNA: TGTGCCAGCAGCTTAAGTCGTATGAACACTGAAGCTTTCTTT. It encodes CASSLSRMNTEAFF.

CDR3 protein: CASSYRSLSGTQYF. In DNA, the CDR3 is TGTGCCAGCAGTTACAGGAGCTTAAGTGGGACCCAGTACTTC. The chain employs TRBV6-5 and TRBJ2-5; D gene unclear. Trimming pared 2 bases from V and 7 bases from J, leaving 14 bases between. Germline V CDR1 and CDR2: MNHEY, SVGAGI. This CDR3 has 14 amino acids.

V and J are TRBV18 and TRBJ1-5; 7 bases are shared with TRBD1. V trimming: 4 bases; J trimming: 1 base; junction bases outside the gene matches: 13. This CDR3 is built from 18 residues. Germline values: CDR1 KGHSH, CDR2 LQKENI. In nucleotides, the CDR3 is TGTGCCAGCTCACATGCCGGCCTTCCGGGACAGAGCAATCAGCCCCAGCATTTT. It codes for CASSHAGLPGQSNQPQHF.

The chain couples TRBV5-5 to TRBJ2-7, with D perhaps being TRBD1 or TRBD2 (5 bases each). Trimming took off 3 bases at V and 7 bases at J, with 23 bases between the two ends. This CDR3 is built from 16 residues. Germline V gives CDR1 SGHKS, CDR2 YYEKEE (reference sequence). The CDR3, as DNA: TGTGCCAGCAGCTGGCTTGTGCTCCCGGGACGCCGAGAGCAGTACTTC. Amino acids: CASSWLVLPGRREQYF.

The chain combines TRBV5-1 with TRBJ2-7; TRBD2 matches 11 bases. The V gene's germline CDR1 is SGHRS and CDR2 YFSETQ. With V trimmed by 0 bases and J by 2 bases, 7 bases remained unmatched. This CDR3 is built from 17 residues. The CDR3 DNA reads TGCGCCAGCAGCTTGGCCCTAGCGGGAGGTCATGCCTACGAGCAGTACTTC. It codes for CASSLALAGGHAYEQYF.

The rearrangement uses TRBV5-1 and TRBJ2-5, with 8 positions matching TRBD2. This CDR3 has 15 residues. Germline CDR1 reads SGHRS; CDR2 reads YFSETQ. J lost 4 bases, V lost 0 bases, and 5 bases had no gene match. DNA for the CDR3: TGCGCCAGCAGCTTGGGAAGCGGGGGCTCAGAGACCCAGTACTTC. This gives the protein CASSLGSGGSETQYF.

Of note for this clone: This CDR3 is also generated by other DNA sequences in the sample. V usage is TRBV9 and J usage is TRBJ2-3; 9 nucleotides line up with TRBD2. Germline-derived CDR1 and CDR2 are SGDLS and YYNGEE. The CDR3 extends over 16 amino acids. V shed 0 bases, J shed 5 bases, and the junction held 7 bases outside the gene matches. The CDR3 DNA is TGTGCCAGCAGCGTAGGGGCGGGAGGGCCTATAGATACGCAGTATTTT. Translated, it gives CASSVGAGGPIDTQYF.

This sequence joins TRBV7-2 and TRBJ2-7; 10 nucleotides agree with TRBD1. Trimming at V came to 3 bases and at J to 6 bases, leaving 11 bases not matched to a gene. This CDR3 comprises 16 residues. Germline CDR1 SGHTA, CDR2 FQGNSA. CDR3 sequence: CASSFILGQGRGEQYF. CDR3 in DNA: TGTGCCAGCAGCTTCATTCTGGGACAGGGGAGAGGCGAGCAGTACTTC.

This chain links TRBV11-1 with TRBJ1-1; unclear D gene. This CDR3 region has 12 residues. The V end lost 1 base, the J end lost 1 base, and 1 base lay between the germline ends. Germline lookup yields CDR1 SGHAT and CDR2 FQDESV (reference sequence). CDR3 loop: CASSLENTEAFF. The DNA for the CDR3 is TGTGCCAGCAGCTTAGAGAACACTGAAGCTTTCTTT.

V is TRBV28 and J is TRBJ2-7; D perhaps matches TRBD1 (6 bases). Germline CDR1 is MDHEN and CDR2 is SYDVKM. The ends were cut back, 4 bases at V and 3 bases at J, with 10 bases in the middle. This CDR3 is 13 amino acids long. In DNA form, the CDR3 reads TGTGCCAGCAGTTCCGACAGGCGCTACGAGCAGTACTTC. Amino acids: CASSSDRRYEQYF.

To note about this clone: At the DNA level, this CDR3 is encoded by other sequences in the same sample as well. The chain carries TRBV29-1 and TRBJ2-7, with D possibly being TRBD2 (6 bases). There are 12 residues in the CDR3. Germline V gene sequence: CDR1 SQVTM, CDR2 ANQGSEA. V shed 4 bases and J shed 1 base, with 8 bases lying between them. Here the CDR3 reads CSVGGGSYEQYF. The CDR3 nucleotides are TGCAGCGTTGGTGGGGGGTCCTACGAGCAGTACTTC.

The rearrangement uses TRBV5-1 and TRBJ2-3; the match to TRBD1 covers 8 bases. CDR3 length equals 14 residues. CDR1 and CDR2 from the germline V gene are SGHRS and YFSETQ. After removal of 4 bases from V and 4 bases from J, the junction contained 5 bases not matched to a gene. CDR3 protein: CASSLDRASDTQYF. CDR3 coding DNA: TGCGCCAGCAGCCTGGACAGGGCGTCAGATACGCAGTATTTT.

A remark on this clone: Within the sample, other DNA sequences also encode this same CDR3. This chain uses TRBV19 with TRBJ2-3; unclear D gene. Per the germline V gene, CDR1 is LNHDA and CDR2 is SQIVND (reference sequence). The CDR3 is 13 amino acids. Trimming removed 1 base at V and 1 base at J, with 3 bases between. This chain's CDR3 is CASSIVGTDTQYF. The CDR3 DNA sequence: TGTGCCAGTAGTATAGTAGGCACAGATACGCAGTATTTT.

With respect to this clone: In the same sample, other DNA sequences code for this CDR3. CDR3 in DNA: TGTGCCAGCTCACCACCGCAGGGGAACACTGAAGCTTTCTTT. Translation: CASSPPQGNTEAFF. The chain links TRBV18 to TRBJ1-1, with a possible D match to TRBD1 (5 bases). Trimming took off 0 bases at V and 1 base at J, with 6 bases between the two ends. Germline-derived CDR1 and CDR2 are KGHSH and LQKENI. The CDR3 consists of 14 residues.

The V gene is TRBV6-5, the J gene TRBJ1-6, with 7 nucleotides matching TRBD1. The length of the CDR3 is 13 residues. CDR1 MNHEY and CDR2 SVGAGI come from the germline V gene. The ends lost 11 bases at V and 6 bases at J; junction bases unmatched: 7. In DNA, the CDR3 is TGTGCCGCTCAGGGGGGACTTAATTCACCCCTCCACTTT. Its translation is CAAQGGLNSPLHF.

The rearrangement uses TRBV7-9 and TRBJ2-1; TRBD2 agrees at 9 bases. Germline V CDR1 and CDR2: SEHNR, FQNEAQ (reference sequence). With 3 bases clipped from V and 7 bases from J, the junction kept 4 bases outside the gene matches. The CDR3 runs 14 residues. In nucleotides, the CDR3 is TGTGCCAGCAGCTTTTGGCGGGAGGGGAATGAGCAGTTCTTC. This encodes CASSFWREGNEQFF.